This T cell receptor (beta chain) stems from a study of CD8+CD57+ T cells in acquired aplastic anemia. Overall study context: CD4+ and CD8+ cells, once sorted, gave DNA averaging approximately 3 ug.

The template used for profiling TCR beta VDJ and CDR3 was genomic DNA. TCRdb re-derived calls from the reads in MiXCR, one entry per CDR3 protein. Counted here are roughly 200,000 distinct CDR3 sequences, 63% occurring once; the ten biggest clones make up approximately 40%. For sequencing, patients were chosen who had shown expansion of CD8+CD57+ cells by flow cytometry. Each of the patients presented with severe acquired aplastic anemia. Blood came from patients not yet given any therapy. Germline V CDR1 and CDR2: SGHVS, FQNEAQ. V was clipped by 5 bases and J by 0 bases, with 12 bases between them. The CDR3 sequence is 15 residues long.

The V call is TRBV7-8, the J call TRBJ2-3; no reliable D call. Material for sequencing was sorted CD4+, CD8+, or CD8+CD57+ T cells (not recorded which) from PBMCs. This clonotype originated in a human donor with aplastic anemia. The CDR3 DNA follows: TGTGCCAGCAGCCCTGAAAACGCTAGCACAGATACGCAGTATTTT. Translation gives CASSPENASTDTQYF.